Below are 17 T cell receptor beta chains sequenced from a single sample in a study of blood T cell repertoires in COVID-19 (dated by TCRdb to 2018 to 2020). Preparation of the library involved the immunoSEQ multiplex PCR assay. TCRdb provides this immuneACCESS table in a form limited to in-frame rearrangements. Some clones are lacking; in checked studies, under half of them reflect an unresolved V gene, and why the rest are absent is not known. The sample yields hundreds of thousands of clones; around nine tenths were counted once. The top ten clonotypes cover 3% of the sample. The sample comprised peripheral blood. Receptors originate from a human donor in a cohort sampled during active COVID-19.

The chain carries TRBV20-1 and TRBJ2-3; 10 bases line up with TRBD2. J was trimmed by 2 bases and V by 3 bases; bases with no gene match: 8. This CDR3 has 16 amino acids. Germline CDR1 is DFQATT and CDR2 is SNEGSKA (reference sequence). The CDR3 loop is CSASTASGGSTDTQYF. The CDR3 DNA follows: TGCAGTGCTAGTACGGCTAGCGGGGGATCCACAGATACGCAGTATTTT.

V gene TRBV18 combines with J gene TRBJ1-2; D not certain. The germline gives CDR1 KGHSH, CDR2 LQKENI. Trimming stripped 4 bases from V and 10 bases from J, with 25 bases between. This CDR3 has 16 residues. The CDR3 reads CASSRSSDLSNSVYTF. The CDR3 region has the DNA TGTGCCAGCTCACGATCTTCGGACTTAAGTAACTCGGTCTACACCTTC.

V and J are TRBV9 and TRBJ2-2; D not certain. Trimming shortened V by 0 bases and J by 6 bases, and 12 bases separated the two germline ends. The germline V gene has CDR1 SGDLS and CDR2 YYNGEE. This CDR3 comprises 15 residues. Here the CDR3 DNA reads TGTGCCAGCAGCGTAGGGCCCAATCCATCCGGGGAGCTGTTTTTT. This gives the protein CASSVGPNPSGELFF.

The V call is TRBV9, the J call TRBJ1-2, with 7 bases that match TRBD1. Trimming removed 4 bases from V and 0 bases from J; junction bases left unmatched: 9. The CDR3 has 16 residues. The germline CDR1 and CDR2 sequences are SGDLS and YYNGEE. This CDR3 reads CASSKELGTANYGYTF. The DNA of the CDR3 is TGTGCCAGCAGCAAGGAGCTGGGGACAGCTAACTATGGCTACACCTTC.

The V gene is TRBV2, the J gene TRBJ1-6, with D hard to call. Trimming stripped 2 bases from V and 0 bases from J, with 11 bases between. CDR1 and CDR2 from the germline V gene are SNHLY and FYNNEI. This CDR3 is 17 amino acids long. CDR3 region: CASSEPPLSSYNSPLHF. CDR3 coding DNA: TGTGCCAGCAGTGAACCCCCCCTGAGCTCCTATAATTCACCCCTCCACTTT.

The genes are TRBV2 and TRBJ1-3, with D possibly being TRBD1 (6 bases). Germline-derived CDR1 and CDR2 are SNHLY and FYNNEI. This CDR3 spans 14 amino acids. The V end was cut by 4 bases, the J end by 2 bases, with 9 bases between. The CDR3, as DNA: TGTGCCAGCAGTGTGGGGGACACTGGAAACACCATATATTTT. Translated, it gives CASSVGDTGNTIYF.

With regard to this clone: The same CDR3 is also encoded by other DNA sequences in this sample. V gene TRBV7-2 combines with J gene TRBJ2-3, with TRBD2 identical over 15 bases. The J segment lost 5 bases and the V segment lost 5 bases, leaving 5 bases of the junction unmatched. CDR3 length equals 16 residues. Germline CDR1 reads SGHTA; CDR2 reads FQGNSA. This chain's CDR3 is CASSIGLAGGGDTQYF. The DNA for the CDR3 is TGTGCCAGCAGCATAGGACTAGCGGGAGGGGGAGATACGCAGTATTTT.

This clone has just one count. The chain combines TRBV30 with TRBJ2-1; 7 nucleotides match TRBD1. This CDR3 is built from 16 residues. Germline CDR1 GTSNPN, CDR2 SVGIG (reference sequence). After removal of 3 bases from V and 4 bases from J, the junction contained 12 bases not matched to a gene. CDR3 protein: CAWRDPIGTEYNEQFF. The CDR3 nucleotides are TGTGCCTGGAGGGACCCAATCGGGACAGAATACAATGAGCAGTTCTTC. Looking up the rest from reference TRBV30 and TRBJ2-1 gives the full variable domain: SQTIHQWPATLVQPVGSPLSLECTVEGTSNPNLYWYRQAAGRGLQLLFYSVGIGQISSEVPQNLSASRPQDRQFILSSKKLLLSDSGFYLCAWRDPIGTEYNEQFFGPGTRLTVL.

The chain has TRBV3-1 (or the pseudogene TRBV3-2) and TRBJ2-3, with 7 positions matching TRBD1. After removal of 4 bases from V and 4 bases from J, the junction contained 5 bases not matched to a gene. This CDR3 has 14 residues. Germline loops: CDR1 LGHDT, CDR2 YNNKEL (reference sequence). In DNA form, the CDR3 reads TGTGCCAGCAGCCTGGGGCAGGGGGCAGATACGCAGTATTTT. Translating gives CASSLGQGADTQYF.

The chain carries TRBV9 and TRBJ2-6; TRBD1 might be the D (5 bases). V lost 0 bases and J lost 0, with 10 bases in between. This CDR3 is built from 17 residues. The germline V gene has CDR1 SGDLS and CDR2 YYNGEE. The CDR3 sequence: CASSVAPQGSGANVLTF. In DNA form, the CDR3 reads TGTGCCAGCAGCGTAGCCCCCCAGGGCTCTGGGGCCAACGTCCTGACTTTC.

V gene TRBV4-2 combines with J gene TRBJ2-7, with D perhaps TRBD2 (5 bases). This CDR3 comprises 14 residues. The ends were cut back, 1 base at V and 3 bases at J, with 10 bases in the middle. Germline V gene lookup returns CDR1 LGHNA and CDR2 YNFKEQ. CDR3 amino acids: CASSQGEGIYEQYF. The CDR3 DNA reads as TGTGCCAGCAGCCAAGGCGAGGGTATCTACGAGCAGTACTTC.

The chain uses TRBV19 and TRBJ2-3; 9 bases map to TRBD2. The germline V gene has CDR1 LNHDA and CDR2 SQIVND (reference sequence). V was clipped by 6 bases and J by 3 bases; unmatched bases: 16. CDR3 length equals 18 residues. CDR3 residues: CASRSQGGGRAGTDTQYF. The CDR3 DNA follows: TGTGCCAGTAGATCCCAGGGCGGCGGGAGGGCCGGTACAGATACGCAGTATTTT. Looking up the rest from reference TRBV19 and TRBJ2-3 gives the full variable domain: DGGITQSPKYLFRKEGQNVTLSCEQNLNHDAMYWYRQDPGQGLRLIYYSQIVNDFQKGDIAEGYSVSREKKESFPLTVTSAQKNPTAFYLCASRSQGGGRAGTDTQYFGPGTRLTVL.

The chain links TRBV6-5 to TRBJ1-4, with D unclear. V shed 5 bases and J shed 8 bases, with 15 bases lying between them. The CDR3 covers 14 residues. Germline V CDR1 and CDR2: MNHEY, SVGAGI. The CDR3 DNA reads TGTGCCAGCAGTCGGGAGGGCTTAGGGGAAAAACTGTTTTTT. This translates into CASSREGLGEKLFF.

This chain connects TRBV5-4 to TRBJ2-1, with 13 nucleotides matching TRBD2. V was pared by 4 bases and J by 7 bases, with 8 bases of the junction left unmatched. CDR3 length: 16 residues. Germline V gene sequence: CDR1 SGHNT, CDR2 YYREEE (reference sequence). This chain's CDR3 is CASSAKLAGGPNEQFF. The CDR3 nucleotides are TGTGCCAGCAGCGCGAAACTAGCGGGAGGGCCGAATGAGCAGTTCTTC.

The chain has TRBV6-5 and TRBJ2-7; 7 bases line up with TRBD2. The CDR3 length is 16 residues. Germline trimming cut 0 bases from V and 1 base from J; bases unmatched to any gene: 6. CDR1 MNHEY and CDR2 SVGAGI come from the germline V gene. CDR3 in DNA: TGTGCCAGCAGTTACTCTGGACTAGAACCTTCCTACGAGCAGTACTTC. This codes for CASSYSGLEPSYEQYF.

Here the CDR3 reads CASSLGTGMNTEAFF. Here the CDR3 DNA reads TGTGCCAGCAGTTTAGGGACAGGAATGAACACTGAAGCTTTCTTT. The chain employs TRBV27 and TRBJ1-1; TRBD1 matches 8 bases. This CDR3 spans 15 amino acids. The ends lost 2 bases at V and 0 bases at J; junction bases unmatched: 2. In germline, CDR1 is MNHEY, CDR2 SMNVEV (reference sequence).

The chain carries TRBV6-5 and TRBJ1-2; D is uncertain. Trimming removed 6 bases at V and 8 bases at J, with 16 bases between. This CDR3 is 13 amino acids long. The germline V gene encodes CDR1 MNHEY and CDR2 SVGAGI. This CDR3 is CASSPQVFEGYTF. The CDR3 DNA follows: TGTGCCAGCAGCCCCCAGGTTTTCGAGGGCTACACCTTC.